This T cell receptor (beta chain) is from a study of shared T cell receptors in the human thymus. Germline loops: CDR1 MNHNY, CDR2 SVGAGI (reference sequence). Trimming cost V 7 bases and J 5 bases; bases outside gene matches: 5. This CDR3 region has 12 residues. The method was immunoSEQ multiplex PCR; TCRdb's version includes in-frame clones alone and lacks a portion of them. This repertoire shows hundreds of thousands of clones, 70% to 90% found once; its top ten account for roughly 0.01%. This sample was also put to use in a study of human thymus T cells. That report adds: The people who donated were healthy Finnish babies having corrective surgery for congenital heart defects. The thymus tissue came from resections taken during corrective heart surgery. An apparent bias in V and J gene usage was seen in thymic and blood repertoires. Unrelated individuals were reported by related research to share highly overlapping thymic repertoires.

The source is a girl under three years old with a congenital heart defect. Material: thymocytes. The rearrangement links TRBV6-6 to TRBJ2-7; 7 nucleotides align to TRBD2. The CDR3 DNA follows: TGTGCCAGCAACGCCCGGGGGGACGAGCAGTACTTC. Protein product: CASNARGDEQYF.